These T cell receptor beta chains were read from a single sample in a study of T cell responses to AZD1222 COVID-19 vaccine. Clones were read by immunoSEQ multiplex PCR, and TCRdb kept only the in-frame ones, dropping some. The table lists roughly 48,000 clones, around 91% of them singletons. The sample was peripheral blood, taken 28 days after the second AZD1222 dose. The receptors stem from an adult who received the AZD1222 COVID-19 vaccine. CDR3s include the opening cysteine and the closing phenylalanine or tryptophan. D genes are given only for firm matches. Clone sizes are given selectively: once, few, many, or a class where the clone is expanded.

d_gene	abundance	v_gene	j_gene	CDR3aa	CDR3nt
NA	NA	TRBV28	TRBJ2-3	CASSPGGGGTDTQYF	TGTGCCAGCAGTCCAGGTGGGGGTGGCACAGATACGCAGTATTTT
NA	NA	TRBV7-9	TRBJ1-5	CASNPRTETRRNNQPQHF	TGTGCCAGCAACCCTCGGACAGAGACCCGTCGAAACAATCAGCCCCAGCATTTT
TRBD1	once	TRBV15	TRBJ1-4	CATSGETGRNEKLFF	TGTGCCACCAGCGGGGAGACAGGGCGAAATGAAAAACTGTTTTTT
NA	NA	TRBV28	TRBJ1-4	CASKGGAYEKLFF	TGTGCCAGCAAGGGCGGAGCGTATGAAAAACTGTTTTTT
NA	NA	TRBV5-1	TRBJ1-1	CASRIDMNTEAFF	TGCGCCAGCAGAATAGACATGAACACTGAAGCTTTCTTT
NA	NA	TRBV18	TRBJ1-1	CASSPIKNRGNTEAFF	TGTGCCAGCTCACCAATTAAAAATCGGGGAAACACTGAAGCTTTCTTT
TRBD2	NA	TRBV7-2	TRBJ2-5	CASSLNVRLAGAGETQYF	TGTGCCAGCAGCTTAAACGTCAGGTTAGCGGGAGCAGGGGAGACCCAGTACTTC
TRBD2	NA	TRBV18	TRBJ2-7	CASSPTSAYEQYF	TGTGCCAGCTCACCAACTAGCGCCTACGAGCAGTACTTC
TRBD2	NA	TRBV15	TRBJ2-7	CATSGPAGGRDEQYF	TGTGCCACCAGCGGACCCGCTGGGGGGAGGGACGAGCAGTACTTC
NA	once	TRBV27	TRBJ1-5	CASSVGSNQPQHF	TGTGCCAGTTCTGTGGGTAGCAATCAGCCCCAGCATTTT
TRBD1	NA	TRBV6-5	TRBJ2-7	CASRTGGFYEQYF	TGTGCCAGCCGGACAGGGGGCTTCTACGAGCAGTACTTC
TRBD1	NA	TRBV9	TRBJ1-1	CASSVADRDREGNTEAFF	TGTGCCAGCAGCGTAGCAGACCGAGACAGGGAAGGAAACACTGAAGCTTTCTTT
NA	NA	TRBV7-6	TRBJ2-5	CASSSNVYSIGEKETQYF	TGTGCCAGCAGCTCCAACGTTTACAGCATCGGGGAAAAAGAGACCCAGTACTTC
NA	few	TRBV12-3/TRBV12-4	TRBJ2-5	CASSSGGRETQYF	TGTGCCAGCAGTTCCGGGGGCCGGGAGACCCAGTACTTC
NA	few	TRBV6-5	TRBJ2-5	CASSSFGQIQETQYF	TGTGCCAGCAGTTCCTTCGGACAGATACAAGAGACCCAGTACTTC
NA	NA	TRBV6-9	TRBJ2-5	CASEPGAVRRETQYF	TGTGCCAGCGAACCCGGGGCGGTCCGTCGAGAGACCCAGTACTTC
TRBD1	NA	TRBV2	TRBJ2-2	CASSAGTGPGELFF	TGTGCCAGCAGCGCCGGGACAGGGCCCGGGGAGCTGTTTTTT
TRBD2	NA	TRBV11-2	TRBJ2-2	CASSRAGAIGELFF	TGTGCCAGCTCTAGGGCGGGAGCCATCGGGGAGCTGTTTTTT
NA	NA	TRBV5-1	TRBJ1-1	CASSFPPNTEAFF	TGCGCCAGCAGCTTTCCCCCGAACACTGAAGCTTTCTTT
TRBD2	NA	TRBV3-1/TRBV3-2	TRBJ2-2	CASSYLAGVNTGELFF	TGTGCCAGCAGCTACCTCGCGGGGGTAAACACCGGGGAGCTGTTTTTT
TRBD2	NA	TRBV7-2	TRBJ2-4	CASSKRGNKNIQYF	TGTGCCAGCAGCAAGCGGGGGAACAAAAACATTCAGTACTTC
NA	NA	TRBV9	TRBJ2-7	CASSVGPGTNYEQYF	TGTGCCAGCAGCGTAGGACCCGGGACAAACTACGAGCAGTACTTC